The TCR beta chain described here comes from a study of tumor-infiltrating lymphocytes in primary liver carcinoma. On the study more broadly: Productive TCRbeta read yields ran from roughly 3.7 to 6.8 million per sample and were similar between tissues. The study, taken as a whole, reports: In the absence of sorting, bulk samples left CD4+ and CD8+ repertoires uncompared.

TCR beta cDNA was made from around 460 ng total RNA with a constant-region primer. Slightly modified ARM-PCR served as the procedure for the TCR beta libraries. These libraries came from three rounds of nested multiplex PCR. PCR rounds one and two used TRBV1-TRBV30 forward primers with a C-beta reverse primer for around 9 cycles each. TCRdb reprocessed the multiplex PCR reads with MiXCR, giving one entry per CDR3 protein. The repertoire has hundreds of thousands of distinct CDR3 sequences, 58% of them found once; the top ten carry around 15%. The authors took blood RNA from unsorted whole blood and also extracted germline DNA. This clonotype has only a few counts. The antigen is unknown. Germline CDR1 and CDR2: MNHNS and SASEGT. The V gene end was trimmed by 4 bases and the J gene end by 6 bases; junction bases not matched to a gene: 2. CDR3 length equals 12 residues.

The source is a woman aged 25 to 39 with primary liver carcinoma and hepatitis B virus infection. The rearrangement uses TRBV6-1 and TRBJ1-1, with 7 bases lining up with TRBD1. Sequenced: peripheral blood. CDR3 bases: TGTGCCAGCAGTGGAGGGGGCTCTGAAGCTTTCTTT. This encodes CASSGGGSEAFF.